This TCR beta chain is from a study of radiation and T cells in renal cell carcinoma. In germline, CDR1 is WNHNN, CDR2 SYGVQD (reference sequence). J gave up 2 bases and V 3 bases, and 8 bases lay outside the gene matches. This CDR3 region has 16 residues. Time point here: blood 4 weeks post-SBRT, at nephrectomy. Treatment: 15 Gy SBRT to primary tumor, nephrectomy 4 weeks later. The method was immunoSEQ multiplex PCR; TCRdb's version includes in-frame clones alone and lacks a portion of them. Of around 140,000 clones listed, 86% were seen once; the top ten hold about a sixth. The material sequenced was blood, taken from a patient whose treatment included radiotherapy and nephrectomy. The sequence came from a woman between 45 and 60 years old with renal cell carcinoma. This chain connects TRBV10-1 to TRBJ2-3; TRBD1 matches 7 bases. In nucleotides, the CDR3 is TGCGCCAGCAGTGACCGACAGGGTTCCGTCACAGATACGCAGTATTTT. Its protein is CASSDRQGSVTDTQYF.